These T cell receptor beta chains were read from a single sample in a study of blood T cell repertoires in COVID-19. Assay used: immunoSEQ multiplex PCR; TCRdb lists only in-frame clones, some missing. Of 350,000 to 450,000 clones listed, around nine tenths are singletons. The sequenced material came from PBMCs or T cells enriched from blood (not recorded which). The receptor set was obtained from a woman under 40 who had recovered from COVID-19. Both conserved end residues are part of each CDR3. Each record gives: CDR3 protein, CDR3 DNA, D gene, J gene, V gene, clone size. The D gene is left open where the match is weak. Expanded clones get a size class; other rows say once, few or many, or leave the size out.

CASSPGGGRETQYF TGTGCCAGCTCACCAGGCGGGGGCCGGGAGACCCAGTACTTC - TRBJ2-5 TRBV18 -
CASSYSGHSYTF TGTGCCAGCAGTTACTCGGGACATAGCTACACCTTC - TRBJ1-2 TRBV6-5 -
CAWRDNRGSYNEQFF TGTGCCTGGAGGGACAACAGGGGCTCCTACAATGAGCAGTTCTTC TRBD1 TRBJ2-1 TRBV30 -
CASSLGQGLGYTF TGTGCCAGCAGCTTGGGACAGGGGCTTGGCTACACCTTC TRBD1 TRBJ1-2 TRBV7-2 -
CATSEREGLRDTQYF TGTGCCACCAGTGAGCGGGAGGGCCTGAGAGATACGCAGTATTTT TRBD2 TRBJ2-3 TRBV24-1 -
CASSFSTGSSYNEQFF TGTGCCAGCAGCTTCTCGACTGGGAGCTCCTACAATGAGCAGTTCTTC - TRBJ2-1 TRBV11-3 -
CASSPGTGGGSPLHF TGTGCCAGCTCACCTGGGACAGGGGGCGGTTCACCCCTCCACTTT TRBD1 TRBJ1-6 TRBV18 -
CASSDQGRNKQFF TGTGCCAGTAGTGACCAAGGGAGGAATAAGCAGTTCTTC - TRBJ2-1 TRBV19 -
CASSGTGAPEKLFF TGTGCCAGCAGTGGGACAGGCGCTCCCGAAAAACTGTTTTTT TRBD1 TRBJ1-4 TRBV2 -
CASSRELAGPNEQFF TGTGCCAGTAGTAGGGAACTAGCGGGGCCCAATGAGCAGTTCTTC TRBD2 TRBJ2-1 TRBV19 -
CASSMGTGVGYTF TGTGCCAGTAGTATGGGGACAGGGGTTGGCTACACCTTC TRBD1 TRBJ1-2 TRBV19 once
CASSGLDRLANYGYTF TGTGCCAGCAGCGGACTGGACAGACTGGCTAACTATGGCTACACCTTC - TRBJ1-2 TRBV9 -
CASSHGGGLRDEQYF TGTGCCAGCAGCCACGGCGGGGGTCTGCGCGACGAGCAGTACTTC TRBD2 TRBJ2-7 TRBV3-1/TRBV3-2 -
CASSLSVGRAGYTF TGTGCCAGCAGTTTATCGGTTGGCAGGGCGGGGTACACCTTC - TRBJ1-2 TRBV27 -
CASSLPPGQGGSEAFF TGTGCCAGCAGCTTACCCCCGGGACAGGGCGGCTCTGAAGCTTTCTTT TRBD1 TRBJ1-1 TRBV5-4 -